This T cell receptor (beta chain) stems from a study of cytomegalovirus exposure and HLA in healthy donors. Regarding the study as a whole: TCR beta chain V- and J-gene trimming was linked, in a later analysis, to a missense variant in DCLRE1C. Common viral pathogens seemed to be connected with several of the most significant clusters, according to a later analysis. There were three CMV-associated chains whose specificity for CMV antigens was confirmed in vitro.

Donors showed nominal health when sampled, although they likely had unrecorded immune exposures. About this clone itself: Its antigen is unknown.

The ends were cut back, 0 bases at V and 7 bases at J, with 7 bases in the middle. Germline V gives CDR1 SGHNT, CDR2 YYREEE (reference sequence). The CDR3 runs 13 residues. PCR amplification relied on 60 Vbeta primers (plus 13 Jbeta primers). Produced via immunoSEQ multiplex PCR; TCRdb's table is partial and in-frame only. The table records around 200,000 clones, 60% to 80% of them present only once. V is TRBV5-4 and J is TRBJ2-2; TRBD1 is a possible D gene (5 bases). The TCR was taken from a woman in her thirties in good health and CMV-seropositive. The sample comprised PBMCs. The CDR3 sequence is CASSLAGFGELFF. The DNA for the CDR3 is TGTGCCAGCAGCTTGGCAGGGTTCGGGGAGCTGTTTTTT.